This T cell receptor (beta chain) was profiled in a study of technical replicates of blood from a few donors. V lost 6 bases and J lost 1, with 15 bases in between. Germline values: CDR1 MNHEY, CDR2 SVGAGI. CDR3 length: 15 residues. The repertoire was sequenced with immunoSEQ multiplex PCR; TCRdb's copy has only in-frame clones and lacks some. Found here are some 67,000 clones, about 98% of them singletons; the top ten hold roughly 0.17%. The specimen sequenced was T cells isolated from PBMCs. This TCR derives from a human donor in good health. The V and J genes are TRBV6-5 and TRBJ2-5; tentative D call: TRBD2 (5 bases). The CDR3 loop reads CASRRRPGFQETQYF. Here the CDR3 DNA reads TGTGCCAGCAGACGCCGGCCGGGGTTCCAAGAGACCCAGTACTTC.